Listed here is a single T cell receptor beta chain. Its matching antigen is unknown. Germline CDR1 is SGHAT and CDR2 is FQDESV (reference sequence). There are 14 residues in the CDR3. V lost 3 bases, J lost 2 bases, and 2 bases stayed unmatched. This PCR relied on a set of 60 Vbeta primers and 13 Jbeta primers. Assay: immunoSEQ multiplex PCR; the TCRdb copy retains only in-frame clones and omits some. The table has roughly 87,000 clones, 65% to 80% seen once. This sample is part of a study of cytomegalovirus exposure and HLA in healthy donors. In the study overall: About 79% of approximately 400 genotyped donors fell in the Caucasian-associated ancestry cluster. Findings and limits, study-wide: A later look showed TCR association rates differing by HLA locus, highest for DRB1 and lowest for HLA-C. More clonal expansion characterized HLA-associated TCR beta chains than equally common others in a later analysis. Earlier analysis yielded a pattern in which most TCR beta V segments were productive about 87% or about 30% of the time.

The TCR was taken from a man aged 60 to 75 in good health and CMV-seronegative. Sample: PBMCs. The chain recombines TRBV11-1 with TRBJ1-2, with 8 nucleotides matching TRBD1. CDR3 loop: CASSFGQGNYGYTF. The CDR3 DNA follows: TGTGCCAGCAGCTTTGGACAGGGAAACTATGGCTACACCTTC.